These T cell receptor beta chains were read from a single sample in a study of blood T cell repertoires in COVID-19. The repertoire was sequenced with immunoSEQ multiplex PCR; TCRdb's copy has only in-frame clones and lacks some. This table has around 430,000 clones, roughly 89% appearing once. The sequencing input was PBMCs or T cells enriched from blood (not recorded which). The receptor source for this set is a woman aged 50 to 65 who had recovered from COVID-19. CDR3s include the opening cysteine and the closing phenylalanine or tryptophan. Fields, in order: clone size, J gene, V gene, D gene, CDR3 DNA, CDR3 protein. D genes are given only for firm matches. Clone size, where shown, is once, few, many, or a class for clones that have expanded.

few,TRBJ1-3,TRBV5-1,-,TGCGCCAGCAGCCAAGACGGGAGCTCTGGAAACACCATATATTTT,CASSQDGSSGNTIYF
once,TRBJ1-2,TRBV10-3,-,TGTGCCATCAGTGAGTCTCCCAGTAACTATGGCTACACCTTC,CAISESPSNYGYTF
once,TRBJ1-5,TRBV27,TRBD1,TGTGCCAGCGCACGGGACAGCTCCCCCAATCAGCCCCAGCATTTT,CASARDSSPNQPQHF
once,TRBJ1-5,TRBV18,TRBD1,TGTGCCAGCTCACCGACAGGGGAGGGACGCGATCAGCCCCAGCATTTT,CASSPTGEGRDQPQHF
-,TRBJ1-3,TRBV30,-,TGTGCCTGGAGTGTTAGTCCTGGAAACACCATATATTTT,CAWSVSPGNTIYF
once,TRBJ1-1,TRBV15,TRBD1,TGTGCCACCAGCAGAGGGGATTCTTGGGACAGGGAAGCTTTCTTT,CATSRGDSWDREAFF
-,TRBJ1-4,TRBV7-9,-,TGTGCCAGCAGCTCACCCGGAGGCAGGCCTAATGAAAAACTGTTTTTT,CASSSPGGRPNEKLFF
-,TRBJ2-7,TRBV6-1,TRBD2,TGTGCCAGCAGTGAACTTGTTACCGGGACTAGTGAGTACTTC,CASSELVTGTSEYF
-,TRBJ2-1,TRBV29-1,-,TGCAGCGCCCCGCTTGGCACCGACAATGAGCAGTTCTTC,CSAPLGTDNEQFF
-,TRBJ1-6,TRBV2,-,TGTGCCAGCAGGGCCAGGGGTAATTCACCCCTCCACTTT,CASRARGNSPLHF
-,TRBJ2-7,TRBV11-2,-,TGTGCCAGCAGCTTAGGTACGGGGAGGATCTACGAGCAGTACTTC,CASSLGTGRIYEQYF
-,TRBJ2-2,TRBV11-2,-,TGTGCCAGCAGCCCCCCTATTGCCGGGGAGCTGTTTTTT,CASSPPIAGELFF
-,TRBJ2-7,TRBV5-5,-,TGTGCCAGCAGCCGACAGGAGGCCTACGAGCAGTACTTC,CASSRQEAYEQYF
-,TRBJ1-2,TRBV12-3/TRBV12-4,-,TGTGCCAGCAGCCCAGGGATCCTCTATGGCTACACCTTC,CASSPGILYGYTF
-,TRBJ2-7,TRBV5-1,-,TGCGCCAGCAGCTTGGCCACAGAGGGAACGCAGTACTTC,CASSLATEGTQYF
-,TRBJ2-5,TRBV27,TRBD1,TGTGCCAGCAGTTCGTGGACAGGGGGCAGGGAGACCCAGTACTTC,CASSSWTGGRETQYF
-,TRBJ1-5,TRBV19,-,TGTGCCAGTAGGCTCCAGGCACCTAGCAATCAGCCCCAGCATTTT,CASRLQAPSNQPQHF
once,TRBJ1-2,TRBV27,TRBD1,TGTGCCAGCAGTCAAATACAGGGGGCCCAGTATGGCTACACCTTC,CASSQIQGAQYGYTF
-,TRBJ2-7,TRBV6-2/TRBV6-3,TRBD2,TGTGCCAGCAGTACAACTAGCGATGCTTACGAGCAGTACTTC,CASSTTSDAYEQYF
-,TRBJ1-6,TRBV5-6,-,TGTGCCAGCAGCGATATAACGACTTCCTATAATTCACCCCTCCACTTT,CASSDITTSYNSPLHF
-,TRBJ1-1,TRBV18,-,TGTGCCAGCTCACCACTCGCGAGGGACACTGAAGCTTTCTTT,CASSPLARDTEAFF